This T cell receptor beta chain came from a study of cytomegalovirus exposure and HLA in healthy donors. Overall study findings and caveats: A later analysis found common viral pathogens apparently linked to several of the most significant clusters. Presence/absence analyses supposed approximately even sequencing depth among donors.

Amplification used 60 Vbeta primers and 13 Jbeta primers. Libraries were prepared by immunoSEQ multiplex PCR; TCRdb keeps only in-frame clonotypes and omits some of them. The sample yields about 130,000 clones, about 86% seen once. CDR3 length: 18 residues. With respect to this clone: Its antigen is currently unknown.

The sample consisted of PBMCs. The receptor's source is a man between 18 and 29 years old in good health and CMV-seronegative. V and J are TRBV21-1 and TRBJ1-2. TRBV21-1 is recorded as a pseudogene. This CDR3 is CASSAPGASADEHYGYTF. In nucleotides, the CDR3 is TGTGCCAGCAGCGCCCCGGGAGCCTCAGCTGATGAGCACTATGGCTACACCTTC.